The clone carrying this T cell receptor beta chain was detected a few times. Reverse transcription of extracted RNA yielded cDNA, which provided the sequencing template. TCRdb keeps only in-frame clones here, not all; method: immunoSEQ multiplex PCR. The data hold about 120,000 clones, with around 60% observed a single time. This sample's treatment: oral pan-JAK inhibitor, 5-10 mg twice daily. V lost 0 bases to trimming and J lost 3 bases, with 15 bases between them. CDR1 and CDR2 from the germline V gene are LGHNA and YSLEER. The CDR3 length is 16 residues. The source of the sample is a study of CD8+ T cells in alopecia areata. Overall study context: Administration of oral tofacitinib to treated patients was at 5 to 10 mg twice daily. Tofacitinib continued for 6 to 18 months and was then withheld for 6 months.

The chain couples TRBV4-3 to TRBJ2-7; D is unresolved. This TCR derives from a human donor with alopecia areata. This material consisted of CD4+ T cells sorted from blood, taken at week 4, from a patient treated with tofacitinib. The CDR3 sequence is CASSQEAFNWDYEQYF. The CDR3 DNA is TGCGCCAGCAGCCAAGAGGCCTTTAACTGGGACTACGAGCAGTACTTC.